This TCR beta chain was recovered during a study of shared clonotypes between healthy human individuals. This CDR3 is 16 amino acids long. Deletions cut 3 bases from V and 0 bases from J, with 12 bases between. Germline values: CDR1 MDHEN, CDR2 SYDVKM. As defined, naive CD8 cells were CD45RO-negative and positively selected for CCR7, with terminally differentiated effector memory CD45RA+ cells excluded. Whole-study results and caveats: Naive CD4 clonotypes overlapped across a handful of donors at roughly 5.1%.

Remarks on this clone: Its antigen is still unknown.

An approximately 200 ng quantity of DNA, tens of thousands of T cell genomes, went into the sorted-subset replicate PCRs. The method was immunoSEQ multiplex PCR; TCRdb's version includes in-frame clones alone and lacks a portion of them. The sample contains about 2.1 million clones, under 95% of which appear only once. This rearrangement joins TRBV28 to TRBJ1-3; D may be TRBD1 (5 bases). The sequenced material came from naive CD8+ T cells from PBMCs. This clonotype originated in a young man in good health. Some clones in this sample may be carry-over from other donors' samples. The CDR3 region is CASSLVRVFSGNTIYF. The DNA of the CDR3 is TGTGCCAGCAGTTTGGTCAGGGTGTTCTCTGGAAACACCATATATTTT.